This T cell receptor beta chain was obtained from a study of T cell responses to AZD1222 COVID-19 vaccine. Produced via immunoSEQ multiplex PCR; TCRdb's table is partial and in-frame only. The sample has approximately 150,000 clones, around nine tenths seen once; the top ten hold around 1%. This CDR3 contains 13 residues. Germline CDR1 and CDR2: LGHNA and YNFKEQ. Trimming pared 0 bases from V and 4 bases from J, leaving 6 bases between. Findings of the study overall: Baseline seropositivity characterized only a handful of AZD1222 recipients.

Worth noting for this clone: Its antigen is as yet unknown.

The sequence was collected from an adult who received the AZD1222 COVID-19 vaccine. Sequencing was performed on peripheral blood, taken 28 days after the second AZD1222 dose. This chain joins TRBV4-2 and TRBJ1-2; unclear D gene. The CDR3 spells CASSQETTYGYTF. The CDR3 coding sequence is TGTGCCAGCAGCCAAGAAACCACCTATGGCTACACCTTC.